This T cell receptor beta chain was observed in a study of cytomegalovirus exposure and HLA in healthy donors. Study results and caveats: Later on, an analysis showed TCR association rates differing by HLA locus, with DRB1 the most and HLA-C the fewest.

This clone was seen only once. Its cognate antigen is unknown. PCR was performed using 60 Vbeta and 13 Jbeta primers. Assay used: immunoSEQ multiplex PCR; TCRdb lists only in-frame clones, some missing. Of under 200,000 clones in the sample, about 85% are singletons; the top ten hold around 2%. The TCR was taken from a man aged 18 to 29 in good health and CMV-seronegative. The sequenced sample consisted of PBMCs.

The CDR3 protein is CASSSGDGGTTDTQYF. DNA of the CDR3: TGCGCCAGCAGTTCCGGGGACGGGGGGACCACAGATACGCAGTATTTT. The chain joins TRBV4-1 to TRBJ2-3; 7 bases align to TRBD2. Germline CDR1 reads MGHRA; CDR2 reads YSYEKL. The CDR3 runs 16 residues. The V and J ends lost 6 bases and 2 bases, in that order; junction bases with no gene match: 11.